The 29 T cell receptor beta chains given below trace back to one sample, sequenced in a study of blood T cell repertoires in COVID-19. Here immunoSEQ multiplex PCR was the method, and the copy in TCRdb shows in-frame clones only, minus some. Found here are 300,000 to 400,000 clones, about 89% of them singletons; the top ten hold over 4%. The source material was PBMCs or T cells enriched from blood (not recorded which). The origin of the receptors is a man between 60 and 75 years old who had recovered from COVID-19.

The rearrangement joins TRBV6-2 or TRBV6-3 to TRBJ1-3; D uncertain. Germline CDR1 MNHEY, CDR2 SVGEGT. The CDR3 consists of 16 residues. V lost 2 bases to trimming and J lost 0 bases, with 11 bases between them. Here the CDR3 reads CASSYAGWDSGNTIYF. The CDR3 bases are TGTGCCAGCAGTTACGCGGGCTGGGACTCTGGAAACACCATATATTTT.

The chain recombines TRBV7-9 with TRBJ2-5; TRBD1 matches 8 bases. The germline V gene encodes CDR1 SEHNR and CDR2 FQNEAQ (reference sequence). The CDR3 is made up of 13 amino acids. Trimming removed 5 bases from V and 5 bases from J; junction bases left unmatched: 4. The CDR3 is CASSAQGAETQYF. In DNA, the CDR3 is TGTGCCAGCAGCGCCCAGGGGGCTGAGACCCAGTACTTC.

This sequence joins TRBV11-3 and TRBJ2-1; 13 bases are a match to TRBD2. The CDR3 extends over 17 amino acids. Germline V gene sequence: CDR1 SGHNT, CDR2 YENEEA. With 4 bases clipped from V and 5 bases from J, the junction kept 8 bases outside the gene matches. As DNA, the CDR3 is TGTGCCAGCAGCTCTCGGACTAGCGGGAGTGTCCACAATGAGCAGTTCTTC. Translation: CASSSRTSGSVHNEQFF.

This clone was counted a few times. The chain has TRBV5-1 and TRBJ2-1; D is uncertain. CDR1 is SGHRS, CDR2 YFSETQ, per germline. V dropped 0 bases and J dropped 4 bases, with 8 bases sitting between them. The CDR3 has 14 amino acids. The DNA for the CDR3 is TGCGCCAGCAGCTTGGGTCAGGTGTACAATGAGCAGTTCTTC. Its translation is CASSLGQVYNEQFF.

The V call is TRBV5-1, the J call TRBJ2-1; 9 positions agree with TRBD2. The CDR3 has 15 residues. Germline V gene lookup returns CDR1 SGHRS and CDR2 YFSETQ. Trimming removed 3 bases from V and 2 bases from J; junction bases left unmatched: 3. The CDR3 region has the DNA TGCGCCAGCAGCTCTAGCGGGAACCCCTACAATGAGCAGTTCTTC. Protein product: CASSSSGNPYNEQFF.

The chain employs TRBV4-3 and TRBJ1-5; a possible D gene is TRBD1 (6 bases). The CDR3 has 15 residues. The germline CDR1 and CDR2 sequences are LGHNA and YSLEER. Trimming took 0 bases from V and 6 from J, leaving 12 bases between them. CDR3 nucleotides: TGCGCCAGCAGCCAAGATCCTCAGGGGAGTCAGCCCCAGCATTTT. Encoded protein: CASSQDPQGSQPQHF.

The chain recombines TRBV19 with TRBJ1-6, with a possible D match to TRBD1 (6 bases). From germline, CDR1 is LNHDA and CDR2 SQIVND (reference sequence). The V gene lost 8 bases and the J gene lost 9 bases, with 17 bases spanning the gap. The CDR3 is 14 amino acids. Written as DNA, the CDR3 is TGTGCCAGTGGCCAGGCAGGGGTCGGTTCACCCCTCCACTTT. Translated, it gives CASGQAGVGSPLHF.

The V call is TRBV28, the J call TRBJ2-1; possible D gene TRBD1, 6 bases. The CDR3 sequence is 15 residues long. Germline CDR1 is MDHEN and CDR2 is SYDVKM. Trimming pared 8 bases from V and 5 bases from J, leaving 19 bases between. The CDR3: CASGRMAGANNEQFF. The CDR3 DNA follows: TGTGCCAGCGGGCGGATGGCAGGGGCCAACAATGAGCAGTTCTTC. Full variable domain (missing parts from reference TRBV28 and TRBJ2-1): DVKVTQSSRYLVKRTGEKVFLECVQDMDHENMFWYRQDPGLGLRLIYFSYDVKMKEKGDIPEGYSVSREKKERFSLILESASTNQTSMYLCASGRMAGANNEQFFGPGTRLTVL.

This clone appeared a single time. The chain employs TRBV5-6 and TRBJ2-7; tentative D call: TRBD2 (6 bases). The CDR3 runs to 12 residues. The V gene's germline CDR1 is SGHDT and CDR2 YYEEEE. V dropped 4 bases and J dropped 9 bases, with 14 bases sitting between them. Here the CDR3 reads CASSAGPPGQYF. The CDR3 DNA is TGTGCCAGCAGCGCGGGACCGCCGGGGCAGTACTTC.

Points on this clone: At one of its ends the junction is not consistent with the germline gene, which may arise from a read error. The chain joins TRBV7-7 to TRBJ1-3; tentative D call: TRBD1 (6 bases). CDR1 is SSHAT, CDR2 FNYEAQ, per germline (reference sequence). The CDR3 runs 15 residues. Here the CDR3 reads CASSLARGGSDTIYF. The CDR3 coding sequence is TGTGCTAGCAGCTTAGCGAGGGGGGGCTCGGACACCATATATTTT.

The chain links TRBV6-2 or TRBV6-3 to TRBJ2-5, with a weak D call TRBD1 (5 bases). The CDR3 is 14 residues long. V was cut by 6 bases and J by 5 bases, with 16 bases left in between. Germline V gene sequence: CDR1 MNHEY, CDR2 SVGEGT. CDR3 residues: CASSSRTPRETQYF. The CDR3, as DNA: TGTGCCAGCAGCTCCAGGACACCAAGGGAGACCCAGTACTTC.

This chain joins TRBV5-1 and TRBJ2-5; a weak D match, TRBD2 (6 bases). Looked up from germline, CDR1 is SGHRS and CDR2 is YFSETQ. The CDR3 totals 15 residues. Deletions cut 0 bases from V and 2 bases from J, with 11 bases between. CDR3 amino acids: CASSLAAGTQETQYF. The DNA for the CDR3 is TGCGCCAGCAGCTTGGCCGCGGGAACACAAGAGACCCAGTACTTC.

The CDR3 region is CASSEGRGFDTEAFF. Here the CDR3 DNA reads TGTGCCAGCAGTGAGGGCAGGGGGTTTGACACTGAAGCTTTCTTT. V and J are TRBV2 and TRBJ1-1; 7 positions agree with TRBD1. V gave up 3 bases and J gave up 3 bases; unmatched junction bases: 7. This CDR3 region has 15 residues. Germline-derived CDR1 and CDR2 are SNHLY and FYNNEI.

The chain links TRBV2 to TRBJ1-3; 10 bases line up with TRBD1. The CDR3 is 16 amino acids. After removal of 6 bases from V and 1 base from J, the junction contained 6 bases not matched to a gene. Germline CDR1 and CDR2: SNHLY and FYNNEI. CDR3: CASRGRQGASGNTIYF. CDR3 sequence (DNA): TGTGCCAGCAGGGGGAGACAGGGGGCTTCTGGAAACACCATATATTTT.

This clone was counted only a few times. This chain links TRBV7-9 with TRBJ1-2; 10 bases line up with TRBD1. V trimming: 5 bases; J trimming: 8 bases; junction bases outside the gene matches: 11. The CDR3 covers 15 residues. The germline V gene encodes CDR1 SEHNR and CDR2 FQNEAQ (reference sequence). DNA for the CDR3: TGTGCCAGCAGCCGCGCTTCAGGACAGGGGGACGGCTACACCTTC. It translates to CASSRASGQGDGYTF.

The chain uses TRBV3-1 (or the pseudogene TRBV3-2) and TRBJ1-6, with 10 bases that match TRBD1. CDR1 is LGHDT and CDR2 is YNNKEL in the germline V gene (reference sequence). V was pared by 4 bases and J by 9 bases, with 12 bases of the junction left unmatched. The length of the CDR3 is 17 residues. The CDR3 reads CASSPLRTGGSGSPLHF. CDR3 coding DNA: TGTGCCAGCAGCCCGTTAAGGACAGGGGGATCAGGTTCACCCCTCCACTTT.

A word on this clone: One end of the junction does not line up with germline, which may come from a read error. The chain links TRBV10-3 to TRBJ2-3; D gene uncertain. Germline V gene sequence: CDR1 ENHRY, CDR2 SYGVKD. The CDR3 extends over 15 amino acids. This CDR3 reads CAISEPARPEDKQYF. CDR3 nucleotides: TGTGCCATCAGTGAGCCTGCGCGTCCTGAAGATAAGCAGTATTTT.

The rearrangement joins TRBV28 to TRBJ2-6; possibly TRBD1 for D (6 bases). V lost 3 bases and J lost 0, with 12 bases in between. Germline lookup yields CDR1 MDHEN and CDR2 SYDVKM. This CDR3 has 17 amino acids. The CDR3 region has the DNA TGTGCCAGCAGTTTTGGGGGCAGCTCCTCTGGGGCCAACGTCCTGACTTTC. This gives the protein CASSFGGSSSGANVLTF.

The CDR3 sequence is CASSSGTAGNTIYF. The CDR3 DNA reads TGTGCCAGCAGTTCCGGGACAGCTGGAAACACCATATATTTT. The V and J genes are TRBV28 and TRBJ1-3; 7 nucleotides agree with TRBD1. The CDR3 loop spans 14 amino acids. V gave up 4 bases and J gave up 2 bases; unmatched junction bases: 2. Germline values: CDR1 MDHEN, CDR2 SYDVKM.

This chain connects TRBV4-1 to TRBJ2-5; 9 bases match TRBD2. The V gene end was trimmed by 1 base and the J gene end by 5 bases; junction bases not matched to a gene: 8. Germline assignment: CDR1 MGHRA and CDR2 YSYEKL. This CDR3 comprises 16 residues. Written as DNA, the CDR3 is TGCGCCAGCAGCCAAGGTAGCGGGAGTTTGGCGGAGACCCAGTACTTC. Protein: CASSQGSGSLAETQYF.

The chain combines TRBV10-2 with TRBJ2-3; TRBD2 matches 7 bases. V was pared by 6 bases and J by 0 bases, with 6 bases of the junction left unmatched. From germline, CDR1 is WSHSY and CDR2 SAAADI. The CDR3 covers 15 residues. This CDR3 is CASSPGGRSTDTQYF. In DNA, the CDR3 is TGCGCCAGCAGCCCCGGGGGGAGGAGCACAGATACGCAGTATTTT.

The chain has TRBV6-2 or TRBV6-3 and TRBJ2-7; weak D call: TRBD2 (7 bases). The CDR3 totals 13 residues. Per the germline V gene, CDR1 is MNHEY and CDR2 is SVGEGT. V lost 6 bases and J 2 bases, leaving 11 bases between the germline ends. In DNA form, the CDR3 reads TGTGCCAGCAGCCGCGGGGGCACCTACGAGCAGTACTTC. It yields the protein CASSRGGTYEQYF.

The chain couples TRBV9 to TRBJ2-2; 7 bases match TRBD2. Germline V gene lookup returns CDR1 SGDLS and CDR2 YYNGEE. V dropped 0 bases and J dropped 7; count of bases not matched to a gene: 6. CDR3 size: 15 residues. The CDR3 DNA sequence: TGTGCCAGCAGCGTAGTGGGAGGGTCAAACGGGGAGCTGTTTTTT. It yields the protein CASSVVGGSNGELFF.

In the case of this clone: Additional DNA sequences in this sample encode the identical CDR3. V is TRBV18 and J is TRBJ2-1, with D unclear. There are 14 residues in the CDR3. V was shortened by 6 bases and J by 0 bases, with 9 bases between the two germline ends. Germline loops: CDR1 KGHSH, CDR2 LQKENI. The CDR3 DNA reads as TGTGCCAGCTCCCCTACGGGCTCCTACAATGAGCAGTTCTTC. Translated: CASSPTGSYNEQFF.

The chain uses TRBV5-1 and TRBJ2-5, with a weak D call TRBD2 (5 bases). V gave up 4 bases and J gave up 2 bases, with 18 bases separating them. This CDR3 is 16 amino acids long. Germline assignment: CDR1 SGHRS and CDR2 YFSETQ. Here the CDR3 reads CASSATGVRFQETQYF. The CDR3 nucleotides are TGCGCCAGCAGCGCGACCGGGGTTAGGTTTCAAGAGACCCAGTACTTC.

The V call is TRBV9, the J call TRBJ2-1, with D possibly matching TRBD2 (6 bases). Trimming removed 0 bases at V and 8 bases at J, with 21 bases between. The CDR3 sequence is 17 residues long. The germline CDR1 and CDR2 sequences are SGDLS and YYNGEE. The CDR3 coding sequence is TGTGCCAGCAGCGTAGGTTATCCGGACTATCGACCGGATGAGCAGTTCTTC. Protein sequence: CASSVGYPDYRPDEQFF.

The chain uses TRBV5-1 and TRBJ2-7; D remains ambiguous. This CDR3 contains 16 residues. Trimming stripped 0 bases from V and 0 bases from J, with 13 bases between. In germline, CDR1 is SGHRS, CDR2 YFSETQ. The CDR3 reads CASSLENGFSSYEQYF. The CDR3 DNA is TGCGCCAGCAGCTTGGAAAACGGGTTCAGCTCCTACGAGCAGTACTTC.

This chain links TRBV2 with TRBJ2-5; the match to TRBD1 covers 9 bases. Germline values: CDR1 SNHLY, CDR2 FYNNEI. The junction had 8 bases not matched to a gene; V was cut back by 6 bases and J by 3 bases. The CDR3 spans 15 residues. The CDR3 loop is CASRHRGRGEETQYF. The DNA of the CDR3 is TGTGCCAGCAGACACAGGGGGCGAGGGGAAGAGACCCAGTACTTC. The whole variable domain, remainder taken from reference TRBV2 and TRBJ2-5, is EPEVTQTPSHQVTQMGQEVILRCVPISNHLYFYWYRQILGQKVEFLVSFYNNEISEKSEIFDDQFSVERPDGSNFTLKIRSTKLEDSAMYFCASRHRGRGEETQYFGPGTRLLVL.

The CDR3 spells CASSYYQRGRETQYF. For the CDR3, the DNA is TGTGCCAGCAGTTACTACCAAAGGGGCCGGGAGACCCAGTACTTC. The chain carries TRBV6-5 and TRBJ2-5, with D possibly TRBD1 on 5 matching bases. Trimming took off 1 base at V and 5 bases at J, with 14 bases between the two ends. The CDR3 consists of 15 residues. Germline-derived CDR1 and CDR2 are MNHEY and SVGAGI.